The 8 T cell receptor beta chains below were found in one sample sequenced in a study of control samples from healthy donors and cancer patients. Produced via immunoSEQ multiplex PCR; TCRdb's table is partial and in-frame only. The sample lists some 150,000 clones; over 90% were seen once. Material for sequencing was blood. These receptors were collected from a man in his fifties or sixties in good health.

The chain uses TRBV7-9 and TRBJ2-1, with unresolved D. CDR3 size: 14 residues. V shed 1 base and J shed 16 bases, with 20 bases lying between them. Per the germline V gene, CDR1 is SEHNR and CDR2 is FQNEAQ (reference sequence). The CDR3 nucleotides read TGTGCCAGCAGCTTAGAGGCTGGTCTACGAATCCCATTCTTC. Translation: CASSLEAGLRIPFF.

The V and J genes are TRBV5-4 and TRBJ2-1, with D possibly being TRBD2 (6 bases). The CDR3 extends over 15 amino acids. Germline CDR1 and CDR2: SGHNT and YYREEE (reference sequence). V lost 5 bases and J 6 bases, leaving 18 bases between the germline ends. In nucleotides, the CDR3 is TGTGCCAGCAGGATGACGGGAGTTGAGGGCAATGAGCAGTTCTTC. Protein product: CASRMTGVEGNEQFF.

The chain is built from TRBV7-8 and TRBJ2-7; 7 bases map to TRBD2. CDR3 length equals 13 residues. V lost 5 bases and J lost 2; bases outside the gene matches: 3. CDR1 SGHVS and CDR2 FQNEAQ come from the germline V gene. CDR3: CASSHSGPYEQYF. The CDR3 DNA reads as TGTGCCAGCAGCCATAGCGGGCCCTACGAGCAGTACTTC.

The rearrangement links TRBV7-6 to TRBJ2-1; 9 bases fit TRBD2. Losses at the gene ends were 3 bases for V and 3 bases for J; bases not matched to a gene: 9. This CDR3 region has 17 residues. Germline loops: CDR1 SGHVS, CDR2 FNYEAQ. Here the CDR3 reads CASSFGLAGPYYNEQFF. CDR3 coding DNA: TGTGCCAGCAGCTTCGGGCTAGCGGGACCGTACTACAATGAGCAGTTCTTC.

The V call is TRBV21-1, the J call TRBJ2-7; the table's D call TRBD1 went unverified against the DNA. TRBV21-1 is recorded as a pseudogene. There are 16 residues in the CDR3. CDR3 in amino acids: CASPSSGTPAPDEQYF. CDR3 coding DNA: TGTGCCAGCCCATCATCCGGGACACCAGCGCCAGACGAGCAGTACTTC.

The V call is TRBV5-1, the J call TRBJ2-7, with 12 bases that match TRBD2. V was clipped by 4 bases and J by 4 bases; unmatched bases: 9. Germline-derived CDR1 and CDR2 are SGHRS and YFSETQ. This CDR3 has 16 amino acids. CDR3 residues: CASSLETSGRIYEQYF. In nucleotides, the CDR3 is TGCGCCAGCAGCCTGGAGACTAGCGGGAGAATTTACGAGCAGTACTTC.

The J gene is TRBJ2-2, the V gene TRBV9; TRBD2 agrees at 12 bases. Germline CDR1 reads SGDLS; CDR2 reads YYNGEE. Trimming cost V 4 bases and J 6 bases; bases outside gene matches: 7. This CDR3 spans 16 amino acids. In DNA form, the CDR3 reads TGTGCCAGCAGCACCCGGACTAGCGGGGTCGCCGGGGAGCTGTTTTTT. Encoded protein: CASSTRTSGVAGELFF.

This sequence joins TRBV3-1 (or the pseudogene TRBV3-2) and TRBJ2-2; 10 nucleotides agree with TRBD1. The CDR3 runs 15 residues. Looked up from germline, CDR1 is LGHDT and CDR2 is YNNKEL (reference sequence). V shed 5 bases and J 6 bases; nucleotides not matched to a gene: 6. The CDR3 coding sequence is TGTGCCAGCAGCTACCGGGACAGGGGTTCCGGGGAGCTGTTTTTT. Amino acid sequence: CASSYRDRGSGELFF.